Listed here are 32 T cell receptor beta chains from one sample, sequenced in a study of T-cell memory formation after mild COVID-19. TCRdb re-called the 5' RACE reads with MiXCR, one entry per CDR3 protein. The sample holds fewer than 450,000 distinct CDR3 sequences; around 21% are singletons and the top ten take approximately 13%. Sequenced: PBMCs or a T cell subset sorted from them (not recorded which). The receptors derive from an adult woman who had mild COVID-19 (a few samples of this study predate the infection). Cell type and time point are not known.

The V gene is TRBV12-3 or TRBV12-4, the J gene TRBJ2-7; maybe TRBD1 (7 bases). The V end was cut by 1 base, the J end by 3 bases, with 13 bases between. The CDR3 is 15 amino acids. CDR3 in amino acids: CASSLEGGGNYEQYF. DNA for the CDR3: TGTGCCAGCAGTTTAGAAGGAGGGGGCAACTACGAGCAGTACTTC.

V is TRBV20-1 and J is TRBJ1-2; 7 nucleotides align to TRBD1. Germline CDR1 is DFQATT and CDR2 is SNEGSKA (reference sequence). The CDR3 spans 16 residues. V shed 0 bases, J shed 1 base, and the junction held 8 bases outside the gene matches. The CDR3 protein is CSAREARDRFNYGYTF. In nucleotides, the CDR3 is TGCAGTGCTAGAGAGGCCCGGGACAGATTTAACTATGGCTACACCTTC.

This CDR3 reads CASIARDSFTEAFF. Written as DNA, the CDR3 is TGTGCCAGCATAGCGAGGGATTCGTTCACTGAAGCTTTCTTT. This chain links TRBV7-9 with TRBJ1-1, with no clear D. Trimming removed 7 bases from V and 4 bases from J, with 16 bases in between. The CDR3 has 14 amino acids. Germline-derived CDR1 and CDR2 are SEHNR and FQNEAQ (reference sequence).

This clonotype was seen a few times. The chain recombines TRBV4-1 with TRBJ2-1, with D unresolved. The CDR3 covers 16 residues. Germline loops: CDR1 MGHRA, CDR2 YSYEKL. The V end was cut by 5 bases, the J end by 2 bases, with 16 bases between. The CDR3 sequence is CASSSGLMVPYNEQFF. CDR3 sequence (DNA): TGCGCCAGCAGCTCCGGTTTAATGGTACCCTACAATGAGCAGTTCTTC.

This chain uses TRBV10-3 with TRBJ1-2; D gene uncertain. The CDR3 length is 15 residues. V lost 10 bases and J lost 7, with 25 bases in between. Looked up from germline, CDR1 is ENHRY and CDR2 is SYGVKD. The DNA for the CDR3 is TGTGCCACCCAAGAGTCCGGGCAGGCCCGTCGTGGCTACACCTTC. Amino acids: CATQESGQARRGYTF.

The V gene is TRBV30, the J gene TRBJ2-3, with 11 bases that match TRBD2. Germline values: CDR1 GTSNPN, CDR2 SVGIG (reference sequence). With 0 bases clipped from V and 5 bases from J, the junction kept 4 bases outside the gene matches. The CDR3 is 15 residues long. CDR3 region: CAWSVLGLAGDTQYF. In DNA form, the CDR3 reads TGTGCCTGGAGTGTACTTGGACTAGCGGGAGATACGCAGTATTTT.

The CDR3 coding sequence is TGTGCCAGCAGCTTCCTGACAGGGGTCCACGAGCAGTACTTC. It specifies CASSFLTGVHEQYF. The rearrangement joins TRBV7-9 to TRBJ2-7; 8 bases agree with TRBD1. Germline lookup yields CDR1 SEHNR and CDR2 FQNEAQ (reference sequence). V lost 3 bases to trimming and J lost 5 bases; unmatched junction nucleotides: 6. The CDR3 contains 14 residues. The full variable domain, in which reference TRBV7-9 and TRBJ2-7 provide the parts outside the CDR3, is DTGVSQNPRHKITKRGQNVTFRCDPISEHNRLYWYRQTLGQGPEFLTYFQNEAQLEKSRLLSDRFSAERPKGSFSTLEIQRTEQGDSAMYLCASSFLTGVHEQYFGPGTRLTVT.

The V and J genes are TRBV7-9 and TRBJ1-4; no clear D. This CDR3 is built from 13 residues. V lost 2 bases, J lost 8 bases, and 9 bases lay in between. Germline V gene sequence: CDR1 SEHNR, CDR2 FQNEAQ (reference sequence). The CDR3 coding sequence is TGTGCCAGCAGCTTATTTTTGGGGGAAAAACTGTTTTTT. Its translation is CASSLFLGEKLFF.

This chain connects TRBV7-9 to TRBJ1-6, with a possible D match to TRBD1 (6 bases). The CDR3 length is 16 residues. Germline V CDR1 and CDR2: SEHNR, FQNEAQ (reference sequence). V lost 5 bases to trimming and J lost 0 bases, with 11 bases between them. CDR3 nucleotides: TGTGCCAGCAGCCGGACAGACTACTCCTATAATTCACCCCTCCACTTT. Encoded protein: CASSRTDYSYNSPLHF.

The V gene is TRBV11-3, the J gene TRBJ2-5, with 8 nucleotides matching TRBD2. CDR1 is SGHNT and CDR2 is YENEEA in the germline V gene. This CDR3 is 15 amino acids long. Trimming took 4 bases from V and 7 from J; bases not matched to a gene: 11. CDR3 protein: CASSWNRGGKGTQYF. As DNA, the CDR3 is TGTGCCAGCAGCTGGAACCGCGGGGGGAAAGGGACCCAGTACTTC.

The V call is TRBV5-1, the J call TRBJ2-2; D assignment may be TRBD1 or TRBD2 (5 bases each). Trimming left V 3 bases short and J 5 bases short, with 17 bases between. The CDR3 is 16 residues long. Per the germline V gene, CDR1 is SGHRS and CDR2 is YFSETQ. The CDR3, as DNA: TGCGCCAGCAGCTACTCGGCTCCGGGGACGACCGGGGAGCTGTTTTTT. It specifies CASSYSAPGTTGELFF.

The chain employs TRBV29-1 and TRBJ1-1, with D unclear. Trimming pared 3 bases from V and 5 bases from J, leaving 7 bases between. There are 11 residues in the CDR3. Germline-derived CDR1 and CDR2 are SQVTM and ANQGSEA. CDR3 residues: CSVEVWTEAFF. The CDR3 DNA reads as TGCAGCGTTGAGGTATGGACTGAAGCTTTCTTT.

The CDR3 sequence is CASSSQGIVGNQPQHF. Written as DNA, the CDR3 is TGTGCCAGCAGCTCCCAGGGTATAGTTGGCAATCAGCCCCAGCATTTT. The rearrangement joins TRBV7-2 to TRBJ1-5; possibly TRBD1 for D (5 bases). This CDR3 has 16 residues. The ends were cut back, 4 bases at V and 2 bases at J, with 15 bases in the middle. Germline values: CDR1 SGHTA, CDR2 FQGNSA.

This clonotype was seen at least ten times. The V and J genes are TRBV7-8 and TRBJ2-1; D call uncertain. The CDR3 is made up of 12 amino acids. CDR1 is SGHVS, CDR2 FQNEAQ, per germline. With 0 bases removed from V and 9 bases from J, the gap between germline ends came to 6 bases. CDR3 amino acids: CASSLAVREQFF. CDR3 DNA sequence: TGTGCCAGCAGCTTAGCGGTCCGTGAGCAGTTCTTC.

In this sample, this clonotype turned up a few times. The V and J genes are TRBV5-6 and TRBJ2-2, with a weak D call TRBD1 (6 bases). Deletions cut 1 base from V and 4 bases from J, with 11 bases between. Germline CDR1 reads SGHDT; CDR2 reads YYEEEE. The CDR3 runs to 15 residues. CDR3 bases: TGTGCCAGCAGCTTGATGGGGGCCCGCACCGGGGAGCTGTTTTTT. This sequence encodes CASSLMGARTGELFF.

This clonotype was observed once. The J gene is TRBJ2-7, the V gene TRBV11-2; no clear D gene. The CDR3 contains 20 residues. V was shortened by 0 bases and J by 0 bases, with 24 bases between the two germline ends. Looked up from germline, CDR1 is SGHAT and CDR2 is FQNNGV. CDR3: CASSLDLGYQWADRSYEQYF. Written as DNA, the CDR3 is TGTGCCAGCAGCTTAGATCTAGGTTATCAGTGGGCAGATCGCTCCTACGAGCAGTACTTC.

CDR3 protein: CASSLEANSPLHF. The CDR3 DNA reads as TGCGCCAGCAGCTTGGAGGCGAATTCACCCCTCCACTTT. This sequence joins TRBV5-1 and TRBJ1-6; D gene uncertain. The CDR3 covers 13 residues. V lost 0 bases and J lost 7, with 5 bases in between. Germline assignment: CDR1 SGHRS and CDR2 YFSETQ.

The chain joins TRBV19 to TRBJ1-2; tentatively, D is TRBD1 (6 bases). This CDR3 is 15 amino acids long. In germline, CDR1 is LNHDA, CDR2 SQIVND (reference sequence). Trimming took 9 bases from V and 5 from J, leaving 22 bases between them. The CDR3 loop is CASAAGRGAGYGYTF. The CDR3, as DNA: TGTGCCAGCGCCGCGGGTCGGGGGGCAGGTTATGGCTACACCTTC. The full variable domain, rest sourced from reference TRBV19 and TRBJ1-2, is DGGITQSPKYLFRKEGQNVTLSCEQNLNHDAMYWYRQDPGQGLRLIYYSQIVNDFQKGDIAEGYSVSREKKESFPLTVTSAQKNPTAFYLCASAAGRGAGYGYTFGSGTRLTVV.

There are a few counts of this clonotype. J is TRBJ1-2 and V is TRBV12-3 or TRBV12-4; D is unresolved. Trimming removed 3 bases at V and 4 bases at J, with 12 bases between. The CDR3 contains 14 residues. CDR3 sequence reads: CASSLGNGPYGYTF. The CDR3 nucleotides read TGTGCCAGCAGTTTGGGAAACGGACCCTATGGCTACACCTTC.

This clonotype was recorded many times. CDR3 nucleotide sequence: TGCGCCAGCAGCTTGGATGCGGCGTCAACCCTTAATTCACCCCTCCACTTT. This sequence encodes CASSLDAASTLNSPLHF. The chain carries TRBV5-1 and TRBJ1-6; D ambiguous. With 0 bases removed from V and 6 bases from J, the gap between germline ends came to 16 bases. CDR3 size: 17 residues. Germline CDR1 reads SGHRS; CDR2 reads YFSETQ. Full variable domain (rest looked up from reference TRBV5-1 and TRBJ1-6): KAGVTQTPRYLIKTRGQQVTLSCSPISGHRSVSWYQQTPGQGLQFLFEYFSETQRNKGNFPGRFSGRQFSNSRSEMNVSTLELGDSALYLCASSLDAASTLNSPLHFGNGTRLTVT.

The table lists this clonotype with a few counts. The chain joins TRBV4-1 to TRBJ1-5, with a tentative D call TRBD1 (6 bases). The length of the CDR3 is 16 residues. Germline V CDR1 and CDR2: MGHRA, YSYEKL. Deletions cut 1 base from V and 4 bases from J, with 14 bases between. The CDR3 region is CASSQVRTADNQPQHF. The DNA for the CDR3 is TGCGCCAGCAGCCAAGTTAGGACAGCTGATAATCAGCCCCAGCATTTT.

This clonotype was counted many times. The chain recombines TRBV7-2 with TRBJ2-2; the D gene is possibly TRBD2 (5 bases). Trimming cost V 5 bases and J 3 bases, with 19 bases left between them. This CDR3 is 17 amino acids long. Per germline, CDR1 SGHTA and CDR2 FQGNSA. This CDR3 is CASSPVGNTRYTGELFF. For the CDR3, the DNA is TGTGCCAGCAGCCCAGTGGGTAACACTAGATACACCGGGGAGCTGTTTTTT.

The CDR3 coding sequence is TGTGCCAGCAGCTCTCAGGAAGGTGGACGGGAGACCCAGTACTTC. It specifies CASSSQEGGRETQYF. V is TRBV7-9 and J is TRBJ2-5, with no clear D. Germline-derived CDR1 and CDR2 are SEHNR and FQNEAQ (reference sequence). The CDR3 is made up of 15 amino acids. V shed 4 bases and J shed 5 bases, with 17 bases lying between them.

This clonotype was observed a handful of times. The chain uses TRBV20-1 and TRBJ1-5; 9 bases are shared with TRBD1. Germline CDR1 reads DFQATT; CDR2 reads SNEGSKA (reference sequence). The trim removed 6 bases at V and 9 bases at J, leaving 6 bases unmatched. This CDR3 is 12 amino acids long. CDR3 in amino acids: CSALQGARPQHF. CDR3 nucleotides: TGCAGTGCGCTACAGGGGGCGCGGCCCCAGCATTTT.

The CDR3 region is CSAIRGRSNSNQPQHF. The CDR3 coding sequence is TGCAGTGCTATAAGGGGCAGAAGTAATAGCAATCAGCCCCAGCATTTT. The chain couples TRBV20-1 to TRBJ1-5; tentative D call: TRBD1 (5 bases). Trimming removed 4 bases at V and 0 bases at J, with 16 bases between. Germline loops: CDR1 DFQATT, CDR2 SNEGSKA (reference sequence). The length of the CDR3 is 16 residues.

Only a few counts were recorded for this clonotype. The chain couples TRBV7-6 to TRBJ1-1; 8 nucleotides agree with TRBD1. Trimming cost V 5 bases and J 6 bases; bases outside gene matches: 14. The CDR3 runs to 16 residues. The germline V gene has CDR1 SGHVS and CDR2 FNYEAQ. In DNA, the CDR3 is TGTGCCAGCAGCGATTCCACGGACAGGGATTACCCTGAAGCTTTCTTT. This codes for CASSDSTDRDYPEAFF.

The rearrangement links TRBV11-1 to TRBJ2-3; perhaps D is TRBD1 or TRBD2 (6 bases each). The CDR3 extends over 15 amino acids. Trimming shortened V by 5 bases and J by 2 bases, and 14 bases separated the two germline ends. Looked up from germline, CDR1 is SGHAT and CDR2 is FQDESV (reference sequence). CDR3 sequence: CASSQRTGATDTQYF. The DNA for the CDR3 is TGTGCCAGCAGCCAACGGACGGGGGCCACAGATACGCAGTATTTT. The full variable domain, completed using reference TRBV11-1 and TRBJ2-3, is EAEVAQSPRYKITEKSQAVAFWCDPISGHATLYWYRQILGQGPELLVQFQDESVVDDSQLPKDRFSAERLKGVDSTLKIQPAELGDSAMYLCASSQRTGATDTQYFGPGTRLTVL.

This clonotype came up many times. The rearrangement links TRBV5-1 to TRBJ2-1; TRBD2 matches 7 bases. The V gene end was trimmed by 5 bases and the J gene end by 4 bases; junction bases not matched to a gene: 6. The CDR3 spans 14 residues. Per germline, CDR1 SGHRS and CDR2 YFSETQ. The DNA for the CDR3 is TGCGCCAGCAGGGCGGGGGAGACTTACAATGAGCAGTTCTTC. Protein sequence: CASRAGETYNEQFF. The variable domain in full, completed from reference TRBV5-1 and TRBJ2-1, reads KAGVTQTPRYLIKTRGQQVTLSCSPISGHRSVSWYQQTPGQGLQFLFEYFSETQRNKGNFPGRFSGRQFSNSRSEMNVSTLELGDSALYLCASRAGETYNEQFFGPGTRLTVL.

In its sample, this clonotype was seen a few times. V is TRBV6-5 and J is TRBJ2-7, with 12 bases fitting TRBD1. The germline gives CDR1 MNHEY, CDR2 SVGAGI. V shed 1 base, J shed 6 bases, and the junction held 1 base outside the gene matches. The CDR3 is 14 residues long. The chain's CDR3 is CASSYLGQGAEQYF. CDR3 DNA: TGTGCCAGCAGTTACTTGGGACAGGGGGCCGAGCAGTACTTC.

In its sample, this clonotype was seen a few times. The chain uses TRBV9 and TRBJ1-2; 7 positions agree with TRBD1. This CDR3 has 15 residues. Germline CDR1 is SGDLS and CDR2 is YYNGEE. The J segment lost 4 bases and the V segment lost 0 bases, leaving 6 bases of the junction unmatched. The CDR3 DNA is TGTGCCAGCAGCGTAGAGGGGGCCGGAGTCTATGGCTACACCTTC. This sequence encodes CASSVEGAGVYGYTF.

In its sample, this clonotype was seen many times. The chain has TRBV7-9 and TRBJ2-5, with D tentatively TRBD2 (6 bases). Trimming left V 3 bases short and J 4 bases short, with 12 bases between. The CDR3 sequence is 14 residues long. The germline V gene encodes CDR1 SEHNR and CDR2 FQNEAQ (reference sequence). The CDR3 nucleotides read TGTGCCAGCAGCTTTTCGTTGGGAGGAGAGACCCAGTACTTC. The encoded protein is CASSFSLGGETQYF. Variable domain in full (rest from reference TRBV7-9 and TRBJ2-5): DTGVSQNPRHKITKRGQNVTFRCDPISEHNRLYWYRQTLGQGPEFLTYFQNEAQLEKSRLLSDRFSAERPKGSFSTLEIQRTEQGDSAMYLCASSFSLGGETQYFGPGTRLLVL.

This clonotype was seen only a few times. This chain joins TRBV15 and TRBJ2-3; the match to TRBD2 covers 8 bases. The CDR3 spans 16 residues. Unmatched junction bases numbered 12, after V lost 5 bases and J lost 5 bases. Germline CDR1 LNHNV, CDR2 YYDKDF (reference sequence). The CDR3: CATSAGAAGEVDTQYF. CDR3 DNA sequence: TGTGCCACCAGCGCGGGGGCAGCGGGAGAGGTAGATACGCAGTATTTT.